The T cell receptor (beta chain) under discussion was sequenced for a study of cytomegalovirus exposure and HLA in healthy donors. CDR1 is SNHLY and CDR2 is FYNNEI in the germline V gene. The ends lost 7 bases at V and 5 bases at J; junction bases unmatched: 5. The CDR3 is 13 amino acids. Whole-study results and caveats: CMV antigen specificity was confirmed in vitro for three CMV-associated chains.

Comments on this clone: Its antigen is not identified.

Using immunoSEQ multiplex PCR, the repertoire was profiled, and TCRdb retains in-frame clones only, with some absent. The table includes about 160,000 clones, 90% to 97% detected once. The TCR sequence derives from a woman aged 18-29 years in good health and CMV-seronegative. The sequencing sample was made of PBMCs. The chain has TRBV2 and TRBJ2-1, with 7 bases aligning to TRBD1. CDR3 bases: TGTGCCAGCACCCTGGACAGGAACAATGAGCAGTTCTTC. The encoded protein is CASTLDRNNEQFF.